The TCR beta chain under discussion was sequenced for a study of CD4 T cells in relation to SARS-CoV-2 and coronaviruses. Study-level information: PBMCs were cultured with antigen for less than twelve days before TCR beta sequencing.

This table comes from immunoSEQ multiplex PCR, and its TCRdb copy is limited to in-frame clones, with some not included. The sample has about 29,000 clones, more than 75% seen once; the top ten hold about 15%. CDR1 is SGDLS and CDR2 is YYNGEE in the germline V gene. V lost 4 bases, J lost 5 bases, and 12 bases lay in between. The CDR3 runs 13 residues. Unexposed donor CD4+ T cells date from about 2011-2018, before the COVID-19 pandemic. After more than eight days of culture, CD4+ T cells were isolated. Cells permitting, SARS-CoV-2 S/N and four cold-coronavirus spikes were tested on unexposed-donor CD4+ T cells. Remarks on this clone: Its antigen is not known.

The sequenced sample was CD4+ T cells from PBMCs, cultured in vitro. The sequence derives from a human donor in good health. J is TRBJ2-5 and V is TRBV9; D ambiguous. CDR3 loop: CASSLSPPETQYF. Written as DNA, the CDR3 is TGTGCCAGCAGCTTGTCCCCTCCGGAGACCCAGTACTTC.